The 5 T cell receptor beta chains below come from one sample, sequenced in a study of cytomegalovirus exposure and HLA in healthy donors. Clones were sequenced by immunoSEQ multiplex PCR, and TCRdb holds only the in-frame ones, with some missing. The table records around 74,000 clones, around four fifths of them present only once. The sequencing input was PBMCs. These receptors were obtained from a young man in good health and CMV-seronegative.

This rearrangement joins TRBV5-6 to TRBJ1-2; TRBD1 might be the D (5 bases). V shed 5 bases and J shed 4 bases, with 18 bases lying between them. The CDR3 sequence is 15 residues long. The V gene's germline CDR1 is SGHDT and CDR2 YYEEEE. This chain's CDR3 is CASRSRGRDSYGYTF. The DNA of the CDR3 is TGTGCCAGCAGATCCCGCGGCAGGGATTCCTATGGCTACACCTTC.

The gene calls are TRBV19 and TRBJ2-2; 7 bases match TRBD1. V gave up 3 bases and J gave up 5 bases; unmatched junction bases: 9. CDR1 is LNHDA, CDR2 SQIVND, per germline (reference sequence). The CDR3 extends over 16 amino acids. The CDR3 DNA sequence: TGTGCCAGTAGTATCACCTGGGACAGCAGGACCGGGGAGCTGTTTTTT. Amino acids: CASSITWDSRTGELFF.

The chain recombines TRBV6-5 with TRBJ2-3; D possibly corresponds to TRBD2 (6 bases). This CDR3 has 15 amino acids. Germline lookup yields CDR1 MNHEY and CDR2 SVGAGI. Trimming pared 6 bases from V and 1 base from J, leaving 14 bases between. CDR3: CASSRSGRGTDTQYF. The CDR3 coding sequence is TGTGCCAGCAGCCGCTCCGGGAGAGGCACAGATACGCAGTATTTT.

The J gene is TRBJ2-1, the V gene TRBV11-2; TRBD1 matches 9 bases. The CDR3 runs 14 residues. The ends lost 7 bases at V and 9 bases at J; junction bases unmatched: 10. From germline, CDR1 is SGHAT and CDR2 FQNNGV. CDR3 bases: TGTGCCAGCACGCAAGGACAGGGGAAGGGTGAGCAGTTCTTC. This translates into CASTQGQGKGEQFF. The full variable domain, completed using reference TRBV11-2 and TRBJ2-1, is EAGVAQSPRYKIIEKRQSVAFWCNPISGHATLYWYQQILGQGPKLLIQFQNNGVVDDSQLPKDRFSAERLKGVDSTLKIQPAKLEDSAVYLCASTQGQGKGEQFFGPGTRLTVL.

The chain links TRBV5-4 to TRBJ2-3, with 8 bases fitting TRBD1. Germline assignment: CDR1 SGHNT and CDR2 YYREEE (reference sequence). The CDR3 has 16 amino acids. The trim removed 5 bases at V and 3 bases at J, leaving 11 bases unmatched. The CDR3 spells CASSSDRDRITDTQYF. The CDR3 DNA reads TGTGCCAGCAGTTCTGACAGGGACAGGATTACAGATACGCAGTATTTT.